The entry below gives a single TCR beta chain sequence along with its context. As yet, its antigen is unknown. The record originates from a study of T cell repertoires in ileal Crohn's disease. Germline CDR1 ENHRY, CDR2 SYGVKD. This CDR3 has 12 amino acids. With 5 bases removed from V and 1 base from J, the gap between germline ends came to 5 bases. The repertoire was sequenced with immunoSEQ multiplex PCR; TCRdb's copy has only in-frame clones and lacks some. The profile shows about 4,700 clones, approximately 80% of them singletons. Findings of the study overall: Compared with CD4 T cells, sorted CD8 cells carried more expanded clones.

The chain combines TRBV10-3 with TRBJ1-1; no reliable D call. The sample taken for sequencing was ileal tissue. This clonotype was obtained from an adult with Crohn's disease. The CDR3 DNA reads as TGTGCCATCAGTCTCGGGAACACTGAAGCTTTCTTT. Protein product: CAISLGNTEAFF.